Listed below are T cell receptor beta chains from one sample, sequenced in a study of T cell responses to AZD1222 COVID-19 vaccine. The assay was immunoSEQ multiplex PCR, and TCRdb's table has in-frame clones only and misses some. The table lists 150,000 to 200,000 clones, about 89% of them singletons, with roughly 1.7% in the top ten. The source was peripheral blood, collected on day 0 of AZD1222 vaccination. These receptors all come from an adult in good health. Both conserved end residues are part of each CDR3. D genes are given only for firm matches. The listing skips clone size in some rows; elsewhere it reads once, few, many or a size class.

TRBV5-6	.	TRBJ2-2	once	TGTGCCAGCAGCTTGAGGGCAGGGTTGAGCACCGGGGAGCTGTTTTTT	CASSLRAGLSTGELFF
TRBV5-4	.	TRBJ2-3	.	TGTGCCAGCAGCTTGGAATTAGCAGATACGCAGTATTTT	CASSLELADTQYF
TRBV7-3	TRBD2	TRBJ2-1	.	TGTGCCAGCAGCTTAATCTTAGCGGGAGGGCCTGAGTTCTTC	CASSLILAGGPEFF
TRBV3-1/TRBV3-2	.	TRBJ1-3	once	TGTGCCAGCAGCCAGGGGTCTCGGAAGACCATATATTTT	CASSQGSRKTIYF
TRBV6-6	.	TRBJ1-2	.	TGTGCCAGCAGTGATCGGTTGGTGTATGGCTACACCTTC	CASSDRLVYGYTF
TRBV2	.	TRBJ1-5	once	TGTGCCAGCAGTCCAACCCGAGACAGAGCAATCAGTCAGCCCCAGCATTTT	CASSPTRDRAISQPQHF
TRBV3-1/TRBV3-2	TRBD1	TRBJ1-1	.	TGTGCCAGCAGCCAAGTAGGAATGTGGGCAGGGGGAAGGACTGAAGCTTTCTTT	CASSQVGMWAGGRTEAFF
TRBV5-1	TRBD2	TRBJ2-5	.	TGCGCCAGCAGTCTCAGGGCTAGCGGGAGGGCCGGAGAGACCCAGTACTTC	CASSLRASGRAGETQYF
TRBV3-1/TRBV3-2	TRBD2	TRBJ2-1	.	TGTGCCAGCAGCCAAGCTTGGCGGGGGAGCTACAATGAGCAGTTCTTC	CASSQAWRGSYNEQFF
TRBV19	.	TRBJ1-3	.	TGTGCCAGTACCGCGGTCCGTGGTGGTATCTCTGGAAACACCATATATTTT	CASTAVRGGISGNTIYF
TRBV4-2	TRBD1	TRBJ1-1	.	TGTGCCAGCAGCCCTGGACAGGGATTGAACACTGAAGCTTTCTTT	CASSPGQGLNTEAFF
TRBV7-2	.	TRBJ1-2	.	TGTGCCAGCAGCTTAGCTCTTGATCTCGGCTATGGCTACACCTTC	CASSLALDLGYGYTF
TRBV10-3	.	TRBJ1-1	.	TGTGCCAGGGCCGGAGCTTTCTTT	CARAGAFF
TRBV28	TRBD2	TRBJ2-5	.	TGTGCCAGCAGTTTACTTGTAGCGGGGAGAGAGACCCAGTACTTC	CASSLLVAGRETQYF
TRBV14	TRBD1	TRBJ1-3	once	TGTGCCAGCAGCCAAGAGGGACAGGGGCACGGAAACACCATATATTTT	CASSQEGQGHGNTIYF
TRBV6-5	.	TRBJ1-1	.	TGTGCCAGCAGACCCGGCGGGGTAAACACTGAAGCTTTCTTT	CASRPGGVNTEAFF
TRBV14	TRBD1	TRBJ1-1	.	TGTGCCAGCAGCCATGAAAGAGACAGGGGGATTATGAACACTGAAGCTTTCTTT	CASSHERDRGIMNTEAFF
TRBV5-1	.	TRBJ1-3	.	TGCGCCAGCAGCTCCGGGCCTCCTCGGAGTGGAAACACCATATATTTT	CASSSGPPRSGNTIYF
TRBV20-1	.	TRBJ1-6	.	TGCAGTGCTAGTGAGACGGTGAATTCACCCCTCCACTTT	CSASETVNSPLHF
TRBV12-5	TRBD1	TRBJ1-1	.	TGTGCTAGTGGTTTGGAAAGGACAGGCCGGGGCACTGAAGCTTTCTTT	CASGLERTGRGTEAFF
TRBV29-1	.	TRBJ2-7	.	TGCAGCGTTTTAGTAGTTGCCACCTACGAGCAGTACTTC	CSVLVVATYEQYF
TRBV19	.	TRBJ2-6	.	TGTGCCAGTAGTCCACTCAGGGACTTCTCTGGGGCCAACGTCCTGACTTTC	CASSPLRDFSGANVLTF
TRBV10-1	TRBD1	TRBJ2-1	.	TGCGCCAGCAGTGAGTTTGGGGACAGGGGGTACAATGAGCAGTTCTTC	CASSEFGDRGYNEQFF
TRBV6-5	.	TRBJ1-6	.	TGTGCCAGCAGTCAAACATCTAGGGATTCACCCCTCCACTTT	CASSQTSRDSPLHF
TRBV11-2	TRBD1	TRBJ1-6	.	TGTGCCAGCAGGCCGGGACAGAAAAGCTCCTATAATTCACCCCTCCACTTT	CASRPGQKSSYNSPLHF
TRBV3-1/TRBV3-2	.	TRBJ1-6	once	TGTGCCAGCAGCCAGGGGGCGCAATATAATTCACCCCTCCACTTT	CASSQGAQYNSPLHF
TRBV13	.	TRBJ2-7	once	TGTGCCAGCAGCTCAACCTACGAGCAGTACTTC	CASSSTYEQYF
TRBV2	TRBD1	TRBJ1-1	.	TGTGCCAGCAGTGGGGACAGTTCCATGAACACTGAAGCTTTCTTT	CASSGDSSMNTEAFF
TRBV6-4	TRBD2	TRBJ2-1	.	TGTGCCAGCAGTGCTAGCGGGAGCTCCTACAATGAGCAGTTCTTC	CASSASGSSYNEQFF
TRBV5-5	TRBD1	TRBJ1-6	.	TGTGCCAGCAGCCAGGGGACAGGGGGTAATTCACCCCTCCACTTT	CASSQGTGGNSPLHF
TRBV6-5	.	TRBJ2-1	.	TGTGCCAGCATGGGCGGGGTGCTTTCCAATGAGCAGTTCTTC	CASMGGVLSNEQFF
TRBV24-1	.	TRBJ1-2	once	TGTGCCACCAGTGACTCGGACAGCTTCCATGGCTACACCTTC	CATSDSDSFHGYTF
TRBV4-2	.	TRBJ1-4	.	TGTGCCAGCAGCCAAGATTTGGGAGGGGAAAAACTGTTTTTT	CASSQDLGGEKLFF
TRBV27	.	TRBJ2-7	medium-sized	TGTGCCAGCAGTTTGAATGGGGACTACGAGCAGTACTTC	CASSLNGDYEQYF